This T cell receptor beta chain is drawn from a study of OX40 agonist ivuxolimab in advanced cancers. On the study more broadly: At 65% to 90% male, the cohort had a mean age of about 55 years, ranging from 23 to 79. It was permissible to have had prior anti-PD-1, anti-PD-L1 or anti-CTLA-4 therapy, and about 40% had some. Study-level points and caveats: Some patients who did not respond also had low normalized T-cell clonal expansion.

Generated by immunoSEQ multiplex PCR, the TCRdb table keeps only in-frame clones and is missing some. Found here are approximately 13,000 clones, around 80% of them singletons; the top ten hold roughly 14%. The germline V gene has CDR1 SGHNT and CDR2 YYREEE (reference sequence). This CDR3 comprises 13 residues. The V end was cut by 1 base, the J end by 3 bases, with 7 bases between. This clone was detected only once. Antigen: not known. This clonotype originated in an adult with an advanced solid tumor such as melanoma, head and neck, liver or kidney cancer. Sequenced here: CD4+ or CD8+ T cells sorted from blood, sampled in a trial of the OX40 agonist ivuxolimab. The J gene is TRBJ1-1, the V gene TRBV5-4; no clear D. CDR3: CASSLPGDTEAFF. Written as DNA, the CDR3 is TGTGCCAGCAGCTTGCCTGGGGACACTGAAGCTTTCTTT.